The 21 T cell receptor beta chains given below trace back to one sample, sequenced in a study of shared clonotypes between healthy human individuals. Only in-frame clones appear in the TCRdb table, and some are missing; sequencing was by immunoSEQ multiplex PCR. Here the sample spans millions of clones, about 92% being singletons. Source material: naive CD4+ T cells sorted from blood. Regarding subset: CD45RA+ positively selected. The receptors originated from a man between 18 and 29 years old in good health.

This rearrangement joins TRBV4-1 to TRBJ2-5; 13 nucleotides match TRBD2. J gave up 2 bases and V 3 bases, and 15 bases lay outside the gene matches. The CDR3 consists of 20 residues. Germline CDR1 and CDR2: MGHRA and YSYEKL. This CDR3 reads CASSQAPTSGRVVWQETQYF. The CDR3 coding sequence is TGCGCCAGCAGCCAGGCTCCTACTAGCGGGAGGGTCGTGTGGCAAGAGACCCAGTACTTC.

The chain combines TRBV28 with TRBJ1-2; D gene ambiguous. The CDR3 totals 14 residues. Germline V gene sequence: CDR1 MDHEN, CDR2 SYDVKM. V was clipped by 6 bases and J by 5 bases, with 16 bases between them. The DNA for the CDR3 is TGTGCCAGCAGCGCCGTCTCAGCCTGGTATGGCTACACCTTC. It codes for CASSAVSAWYGYTF.

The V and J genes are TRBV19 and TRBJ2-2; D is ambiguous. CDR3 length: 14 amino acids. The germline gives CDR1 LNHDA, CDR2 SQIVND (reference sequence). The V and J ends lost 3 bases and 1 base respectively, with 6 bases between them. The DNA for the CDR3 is TGTGCCAGTAGTATTTCCCAGAACACCGGGGAGCTGTTTTTT. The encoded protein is CASSISQNTGELFF.

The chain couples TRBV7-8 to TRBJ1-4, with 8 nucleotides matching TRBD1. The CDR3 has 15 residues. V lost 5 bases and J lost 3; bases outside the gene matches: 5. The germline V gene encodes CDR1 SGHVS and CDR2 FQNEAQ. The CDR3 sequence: CASSGPQGANEKLFF. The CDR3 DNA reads TGTGCCAGCAGCGGACCACAGGGGGCTAATGAAAAACTGTTTTTT.

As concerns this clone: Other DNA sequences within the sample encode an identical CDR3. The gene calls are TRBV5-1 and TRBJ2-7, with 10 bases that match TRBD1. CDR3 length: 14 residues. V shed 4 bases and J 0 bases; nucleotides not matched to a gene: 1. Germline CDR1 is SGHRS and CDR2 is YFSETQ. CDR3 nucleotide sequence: TGCGCCAGCAGCGGACAGGGGGGCTCCTACGAGCAGTACTTC. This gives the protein CASSGQGGSYEQYF.

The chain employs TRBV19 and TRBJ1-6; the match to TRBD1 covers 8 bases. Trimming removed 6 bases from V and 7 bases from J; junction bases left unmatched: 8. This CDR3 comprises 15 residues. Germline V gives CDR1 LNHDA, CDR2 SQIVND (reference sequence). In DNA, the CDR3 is TGTGCCAGTAGCTCCTCAGGGGGCAGAAATTCACCCCTCCACTTT. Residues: CASSSSGGRNSPLHF.

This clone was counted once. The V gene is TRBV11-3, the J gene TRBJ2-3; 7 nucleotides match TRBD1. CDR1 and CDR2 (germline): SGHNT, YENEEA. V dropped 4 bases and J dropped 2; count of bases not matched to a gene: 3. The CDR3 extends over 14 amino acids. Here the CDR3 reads CASSSGQPTDTQYF. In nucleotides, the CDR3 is TGTGCCAGCAGCTCGGGACAGCCCACAGATACGCAGTATTTT.

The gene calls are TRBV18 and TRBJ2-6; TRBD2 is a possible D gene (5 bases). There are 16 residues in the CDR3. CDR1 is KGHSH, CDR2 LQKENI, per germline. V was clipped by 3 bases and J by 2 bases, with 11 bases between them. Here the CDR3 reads CASSPVRVTGANVLTF. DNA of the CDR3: TGTGCCAGCTCACCGGTGAGGGTCACTGGGGCCAACGTCCTGACTTTC.

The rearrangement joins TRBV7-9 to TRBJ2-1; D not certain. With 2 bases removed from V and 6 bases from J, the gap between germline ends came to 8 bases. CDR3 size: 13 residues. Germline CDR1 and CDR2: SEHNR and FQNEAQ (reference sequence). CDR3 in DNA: TGTGCCAGCAGCTTACGAGTAGGCAATGAGCAGTTCTTC. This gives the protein CASSLRVGNEQFF.

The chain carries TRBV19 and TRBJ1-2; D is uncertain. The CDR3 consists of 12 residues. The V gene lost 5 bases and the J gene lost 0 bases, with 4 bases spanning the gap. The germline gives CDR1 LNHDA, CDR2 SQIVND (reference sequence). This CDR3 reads CASSASNYGYTF. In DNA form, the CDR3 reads TGTGCCAGTAGTGCGTCTAACTATGGCTACACCTTC.

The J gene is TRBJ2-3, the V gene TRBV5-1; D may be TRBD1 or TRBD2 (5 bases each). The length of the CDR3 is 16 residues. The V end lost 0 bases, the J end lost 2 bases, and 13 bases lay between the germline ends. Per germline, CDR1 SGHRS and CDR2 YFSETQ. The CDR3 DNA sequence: TGCGCCAGCAGCTTGGCCAATAAGGGGACCACAGATACGCAGTATTTT. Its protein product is CASSLANKGTTDTQYF.

CDR3 sequence: CASSLGPGEGTDTQYF. The CDR3 DNA sequence: TGTGCCAGCAGCTTAGGACCGGGAGAGGGAACAGATACGCAGTATTTT. This chain uses TRBV7-2 with TRBJ2-3, with TRBD2 as a possible D gene (6 bases). With 1 base removed from V and 3 bases from J, the gap between germline ends came to 14 bases. This CDR3 region has 16 residues. Germline V CDR1 and CDR2: SGHTA, FQGNSA.

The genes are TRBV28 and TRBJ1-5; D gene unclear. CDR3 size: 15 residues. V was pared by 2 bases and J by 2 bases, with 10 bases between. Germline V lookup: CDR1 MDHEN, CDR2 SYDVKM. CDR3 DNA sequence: TGTGCCAGCAGTTTAACGTCCGGCGGCAATCAGCCCCAGCATTTT. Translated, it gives CASSLTSGGNQPQHF.

The CDR3 DNA sequence: TGTGCCAGCAGCTCTAGGGAGGCTAAAGGAGAGACCCAGTACTTC. Encoded protein: CASSSREAKGETQYF. The V call is TRBV7-9, the J call TRBJ2-5; D might be TRBD2 (6 bases). V lost 4 bases to trimming and J lost 4 bases, with 16 bases between them. The CDR3 spans 15 residues. Per the germline V gene, CDR1 is SEHNR and CDR2 is FQNEAQ (reference sequence).

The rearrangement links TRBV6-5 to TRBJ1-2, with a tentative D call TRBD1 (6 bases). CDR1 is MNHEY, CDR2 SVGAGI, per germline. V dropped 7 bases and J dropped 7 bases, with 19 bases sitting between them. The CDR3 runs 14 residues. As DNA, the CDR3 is TGTGCCAGCAATCCCGGGAGGGGGTGGAGTGGCTACACCTTC. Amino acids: CASNPGRGWSGYTF.

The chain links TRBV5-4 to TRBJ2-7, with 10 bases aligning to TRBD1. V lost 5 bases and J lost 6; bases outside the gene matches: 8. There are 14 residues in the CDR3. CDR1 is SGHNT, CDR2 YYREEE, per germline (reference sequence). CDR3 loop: CASRGTGERSEQYF. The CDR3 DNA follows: TGTGCCAGCAGGGGGACAGGGGAACGGAGCGAGCAGTACTTC.

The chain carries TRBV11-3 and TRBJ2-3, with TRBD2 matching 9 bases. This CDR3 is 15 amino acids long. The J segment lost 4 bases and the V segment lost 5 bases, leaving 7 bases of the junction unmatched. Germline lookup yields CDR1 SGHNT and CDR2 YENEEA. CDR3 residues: CASSNIAGEADTQYF. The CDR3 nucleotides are TGTGCCAGCAGCAACATAGCGGGAGAGGCAGATACGCAGTATTTT.

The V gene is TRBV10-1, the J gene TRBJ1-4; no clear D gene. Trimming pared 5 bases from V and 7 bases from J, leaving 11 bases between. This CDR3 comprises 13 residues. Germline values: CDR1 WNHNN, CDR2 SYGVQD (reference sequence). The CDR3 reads CASSRKGSEKLFF. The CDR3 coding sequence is TGCGCCAGCAGTAGGAAGGGCAGTGAAAAACTGTTTTTT.

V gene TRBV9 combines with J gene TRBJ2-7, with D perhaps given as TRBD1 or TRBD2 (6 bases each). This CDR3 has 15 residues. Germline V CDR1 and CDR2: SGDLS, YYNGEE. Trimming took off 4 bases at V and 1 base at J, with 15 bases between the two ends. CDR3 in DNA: TGTGCCAGCAGCTCCTCCGGGGGCCTTTCCTACGAGCAGTACTTC. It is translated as CASSSSGGLSYEQYF.

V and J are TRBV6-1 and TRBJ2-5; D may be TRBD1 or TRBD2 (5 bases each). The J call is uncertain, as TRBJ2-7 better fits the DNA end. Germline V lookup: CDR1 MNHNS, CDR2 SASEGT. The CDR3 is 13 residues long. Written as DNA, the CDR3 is TGTGCCAGCAGGGACGGGGCCTCCTACGAGCAGTACTTC. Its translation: CASRDGASYEQYF.

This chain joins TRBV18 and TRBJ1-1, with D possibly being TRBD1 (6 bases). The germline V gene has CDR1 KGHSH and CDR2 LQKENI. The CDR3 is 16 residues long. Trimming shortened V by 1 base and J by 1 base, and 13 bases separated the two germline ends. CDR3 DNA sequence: TGTGCCAGCTCACCACAGGACAGACCCAGGAACACTGAAGCTTTCTTT. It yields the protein CASSPQDRPRNTEAFF.